This T cell receptor beta chain stems from a study of T cell clonality in common variable immunodeficiency. With V trimmed by 5 bases and J by 2 bases, 2 bases remained unmatched. The CDR3 sequence is 13 residues long. Looked up from germline, CDR1 is DFQATT and CDR2 is SNEGSKA (reference sequence). This clone was counted many times. The read halts 3 residues ahead of the CDR3 end, with the missing end drawn from the germline J gene. Measured with immunoSEQ multiplex PCR; TCRdb has only the in-frame clones, and not every one. Listed here are tens of thousands of clones without any singletons, the top ten holding 3% to 4.5%.

This sequence originates from a person aged 18 to 75 in good health. The rearrangement uses TRBV20-1 and TRBJ1-5; TRBD1 matches at 8 bases. Sequenced input: peripheral blood mononuclear cells. CDR3: CSAPDRGNQPQHF. The CDR3 bases that were read are TGCAGTGCTCCGGACAGGGGCAATCAGCCC.